This T cell receptor beta chain is from a study of T cell repertoires in cytomegalovirus infection (dated by TCRdb to the late 2010s). Regarding the study in general: Donor HLA type was relevant to the analysis, because carriage of CMV infection together with the matching HLA type was indicated by public TCR beta signatures. Results the study describes overall, beyond this receptor: The ex vivo response was dominated by HLA-C-restricted CMV-specific TCR beta clonotypes, which also provided the single most frequent clonotype in two of eight donors. Cumulative frequency of public TCR beta family members discriminated carriers of CMV infection plus the relevant HLA type in this cohort and an independent 352-donor cohort.

This clonotype has more than one count but fewer than ten. The antigen it recognizes is unknown. No quality values exist for individual bases; no much larger clone is one base distant. Instrument used: Illumina HiSeq 1500. TCRdb took the public reads, trimmed them with fastp at Q25, ran MiXCR for clone calling and kept in-frame beta chains. Rows with one shared CDR3 protein collapse into an entry with the most common genes and DNA. The sample has 500,000 to 600,000 distinct CDR3 sequences on record, about 17% of them singletons. The top ten clones comprise 20% to 30% of the sample. V gives up 1 base and J gives up 6 bases, and the segment between their germline ends measures 18 bases. In the germline V gene (reference sequence), CDR1 corresponds to LNHDA and CDR2 to SQIVND. The CDR3 sequence holds 16 residues, the cysteine and phenylalanine included. Here the CDR3 DNA is all that survives: 48 bases in frame from base 1.

The receptor comes from a human donor in good health (CMV status not recorded). Some clones in this sample may be carry-over from other donors' samples. The sequence joins TRBV19 to TRBJ1-1; no D gene call is confident. Sequenced material: CD8+ T cells from PBMCs. CDR3 protein: CASSIALNVPYPEAFF. The nucleotides are TGTGCCAGTAGTATAGCCTTGAACGTTCCTTACCCTGAAGCTTTCTTT.